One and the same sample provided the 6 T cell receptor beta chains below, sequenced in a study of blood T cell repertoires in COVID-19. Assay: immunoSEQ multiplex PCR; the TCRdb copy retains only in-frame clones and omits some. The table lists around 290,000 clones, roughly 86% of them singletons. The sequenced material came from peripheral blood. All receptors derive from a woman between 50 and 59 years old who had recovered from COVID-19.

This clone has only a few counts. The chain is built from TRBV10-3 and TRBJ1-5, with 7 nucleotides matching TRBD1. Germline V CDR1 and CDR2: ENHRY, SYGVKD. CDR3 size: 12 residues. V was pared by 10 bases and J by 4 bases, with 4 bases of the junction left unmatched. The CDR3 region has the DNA TGTGCCACCAAGGGACAGAATCAGCCCCAGCATTTT. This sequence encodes CATKGQNQPQHF.

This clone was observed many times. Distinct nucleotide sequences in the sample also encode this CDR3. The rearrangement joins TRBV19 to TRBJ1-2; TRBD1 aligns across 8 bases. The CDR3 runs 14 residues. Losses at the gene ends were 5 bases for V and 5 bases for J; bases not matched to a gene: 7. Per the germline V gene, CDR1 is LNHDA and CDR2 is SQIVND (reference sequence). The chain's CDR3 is CASSFGQGNYGYTF. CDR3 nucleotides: TGTGCCAGTAGTTTCGGACAGGGAAATTATGGCTACACCTTC. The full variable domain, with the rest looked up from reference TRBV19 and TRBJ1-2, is DGGITQSPKYLFRKEGQNVTLSCEQNLNHDAMYWYRQDPGQGLRLIYYSQIVNDFQKGDIAEGYSVSREKKESFPLTVTSAQKNPTAFYLCASSFGQGNYGYTFGSGTRLTVV.

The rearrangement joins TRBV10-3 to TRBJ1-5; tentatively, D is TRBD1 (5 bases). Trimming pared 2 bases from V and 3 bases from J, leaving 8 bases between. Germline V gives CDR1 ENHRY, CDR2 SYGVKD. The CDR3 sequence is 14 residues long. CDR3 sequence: CAISEDSNNQPQHF. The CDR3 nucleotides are TGTGCCATCAGTGAGGACAGCAACAATCAGCCCCAGCATTTT.

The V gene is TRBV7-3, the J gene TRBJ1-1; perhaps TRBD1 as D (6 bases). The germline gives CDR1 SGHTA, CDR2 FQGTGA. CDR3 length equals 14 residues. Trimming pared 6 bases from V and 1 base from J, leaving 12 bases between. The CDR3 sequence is CASSTGFENTEAFF. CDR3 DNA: TGTGCCAGCAGTACAGGGTTCGAGAACACTGAAGCTTTCTTT.

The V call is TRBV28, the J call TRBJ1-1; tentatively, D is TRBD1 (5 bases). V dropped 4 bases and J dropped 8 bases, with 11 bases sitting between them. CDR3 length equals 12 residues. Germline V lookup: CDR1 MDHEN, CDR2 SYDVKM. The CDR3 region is CASSSTGREAFF. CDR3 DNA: TGTGCCAGCAGTTCTACAGGCCGAGAAGCTTTCTTT.

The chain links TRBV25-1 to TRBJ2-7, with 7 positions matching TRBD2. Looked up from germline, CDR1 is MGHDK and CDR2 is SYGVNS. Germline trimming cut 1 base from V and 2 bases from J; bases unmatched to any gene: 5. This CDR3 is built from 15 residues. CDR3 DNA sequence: TGTGCCAGCAGTGAATGGGGGGGAACCCCCTACGAGCAGTACTTC. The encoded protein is CASSEWGGTPYEQYF.